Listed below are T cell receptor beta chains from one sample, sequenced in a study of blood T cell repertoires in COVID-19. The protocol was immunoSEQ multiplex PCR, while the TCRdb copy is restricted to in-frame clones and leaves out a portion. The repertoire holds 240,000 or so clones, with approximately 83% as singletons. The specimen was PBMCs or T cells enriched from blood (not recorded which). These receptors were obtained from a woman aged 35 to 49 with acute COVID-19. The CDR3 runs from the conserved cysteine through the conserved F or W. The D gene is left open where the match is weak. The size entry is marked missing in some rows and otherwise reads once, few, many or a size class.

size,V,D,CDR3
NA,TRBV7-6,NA,CASSKDTLSYEQYF
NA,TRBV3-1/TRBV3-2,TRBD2,CASSQFTSGRGETQYF
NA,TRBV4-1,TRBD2,CASSQDWDSGSSGELFF
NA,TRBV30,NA,CAWSGGGRFSGNTIYF
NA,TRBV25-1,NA,CASSEARTYEQYF
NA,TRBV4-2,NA,CASSYSSSYNEQFF
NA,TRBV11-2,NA,CASSASGNTEAFF
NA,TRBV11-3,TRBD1,CASSSPQDRAFGSPLHF
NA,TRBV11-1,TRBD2,CASSLERENNEQFF
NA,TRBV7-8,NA,CASSPGLPTEAFF
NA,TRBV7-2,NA,CASSLGSRGQDTQYF
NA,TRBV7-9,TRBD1,CANDRVGSNEQFF
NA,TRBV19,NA,CASMRENTGELFF
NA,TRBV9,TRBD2,CASSTSGYNEQFF
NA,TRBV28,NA,CASIGQFDDSYEQYF
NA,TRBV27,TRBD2,CASRPRLAGLYNEQFF
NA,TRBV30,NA,CAYSLGLSGNTIYF
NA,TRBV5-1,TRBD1,CASSLEDRVNTEAFF
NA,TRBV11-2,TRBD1,CASSLGTGGLAYNEQFF
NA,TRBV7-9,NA,CASSSFPPTANTEAFF
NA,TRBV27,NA,CASSWAGFQNDGYTF
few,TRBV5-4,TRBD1,CASSPRDRDYEQYF
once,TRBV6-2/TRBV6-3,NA,CASSYMRESTDTQYF
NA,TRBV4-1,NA,CASSQEVLDEQYF
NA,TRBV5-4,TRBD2,CASSGGLAGGFEQFF
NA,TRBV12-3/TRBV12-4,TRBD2,CASSLGLAAEQFF
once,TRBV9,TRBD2,CASSSSGGHEQFF